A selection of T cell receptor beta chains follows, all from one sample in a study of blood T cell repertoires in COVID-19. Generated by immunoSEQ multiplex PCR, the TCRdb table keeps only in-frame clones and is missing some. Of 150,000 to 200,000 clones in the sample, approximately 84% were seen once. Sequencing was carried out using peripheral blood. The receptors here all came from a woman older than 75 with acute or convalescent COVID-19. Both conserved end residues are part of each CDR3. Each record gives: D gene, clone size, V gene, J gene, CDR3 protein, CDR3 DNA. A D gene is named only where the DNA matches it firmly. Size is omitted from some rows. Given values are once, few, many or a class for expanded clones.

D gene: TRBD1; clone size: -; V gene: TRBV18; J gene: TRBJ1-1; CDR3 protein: CASSPQGARNTEAFF; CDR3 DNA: TGTGCCAGCTCACCACAGGGGGCGAGGAACACTGAAGCTTTCTTT
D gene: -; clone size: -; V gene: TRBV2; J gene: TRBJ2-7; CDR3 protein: CASRGLIDEQYF; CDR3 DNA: TGTGCCAGCAGGGGCCTAATCGACGAGCAGTACTTC
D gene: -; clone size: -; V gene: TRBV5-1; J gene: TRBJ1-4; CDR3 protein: CASSLGPGEDEKLFF; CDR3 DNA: TGCGCCAGCAGCTTGGGTCCAGGGGAAGATGAAAAACTGTTTTTT
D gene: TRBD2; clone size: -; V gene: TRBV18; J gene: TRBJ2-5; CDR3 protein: CASSPTGLDGTETQYF; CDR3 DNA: TGTGCCAGCTCACCCACGGGACTAGACGGAACAGAGACCCAGTACTTC
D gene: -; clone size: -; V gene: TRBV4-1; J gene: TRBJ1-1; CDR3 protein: CASSQAQLNTEAFF; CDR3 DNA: TGCGCCAGCAGCCAAGCACAGTTGAACACTGAAGCTTTCTTT
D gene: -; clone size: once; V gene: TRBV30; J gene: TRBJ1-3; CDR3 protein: CAQGGHRSGNTIYF; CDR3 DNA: TGTGCCCAAGGGGGACACAGGTCTGGAAACACCATATATTTT
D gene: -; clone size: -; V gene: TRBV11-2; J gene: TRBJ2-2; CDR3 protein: CASSLVSAGELFF; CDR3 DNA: TGTGCCAGCAGCCTAGTATCAGCCGGGGAGCTGTTTTTT
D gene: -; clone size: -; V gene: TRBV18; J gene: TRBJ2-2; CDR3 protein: CASSTGDRPGELFF; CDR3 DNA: TGTGCCAGCTCAACAGGAGACAGACCCGGGGAGCTGTTTTTT
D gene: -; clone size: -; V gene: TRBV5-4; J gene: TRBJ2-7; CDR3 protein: CASSSSFPGEQYF; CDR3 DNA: TGTGCCAGCAGCTCTTCTTTTCCCGGGGAGCAGTACTTC
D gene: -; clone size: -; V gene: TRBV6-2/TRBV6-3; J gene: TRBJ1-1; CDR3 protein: CASSLMGTTRAFF; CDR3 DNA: TGTGCCAGCAGTTTGATGGGGACAACCAGGGCTTTCTTT
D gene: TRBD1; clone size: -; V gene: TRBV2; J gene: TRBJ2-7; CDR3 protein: CASSRDREGEQYF; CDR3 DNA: TGTGCCAGCAGCCGGGACAGGGAGGGCGAGCAGTACTTC
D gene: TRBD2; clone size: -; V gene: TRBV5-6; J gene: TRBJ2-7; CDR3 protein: CASSYSGGSYEQYF; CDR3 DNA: TGTGCCAGCAGCTACTCGGGGGGGTCCTACGAGCAGTACTTC
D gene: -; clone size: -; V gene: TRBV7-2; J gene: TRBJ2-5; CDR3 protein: CASSHARANLGETQYF; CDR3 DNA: TGTGCCAGCAGCCATGCACGAGCGAATTTAGGAGAGACCCAGTACTTC
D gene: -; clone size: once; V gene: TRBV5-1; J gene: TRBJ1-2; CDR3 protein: CASSLELPYGYTF; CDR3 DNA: TGCGCCAGCAGCTTAGAGTTACCCTATGGCTACACCTTC
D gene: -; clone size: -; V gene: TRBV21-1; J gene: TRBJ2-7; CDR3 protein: CACFRSGSSYEQYF; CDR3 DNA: TGTGCCTGCTTCCGTAGCGGGAGTTCCTACGAGCAGTACTTC
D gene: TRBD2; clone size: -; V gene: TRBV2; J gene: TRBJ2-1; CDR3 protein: CASSGTSENNEQFF; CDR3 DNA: TGTGCCAGCAGTGGTACTAGCGAGAACAATGAGCAGTTCTTC
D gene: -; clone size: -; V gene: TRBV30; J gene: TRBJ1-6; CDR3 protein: CAWTLGSSYNSPLHF; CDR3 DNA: TGTGCCTGGACCTTAGGGAGCTCCTATAATTCACCCCTCCACTTT
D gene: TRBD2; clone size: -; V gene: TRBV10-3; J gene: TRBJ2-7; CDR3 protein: CAISLSGRVGEQYF; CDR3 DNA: TGTGCCATCAGTCTTAGCGGGAGGGTAGGCGAGCAGTACTTC
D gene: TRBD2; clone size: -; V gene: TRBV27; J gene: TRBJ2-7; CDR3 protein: CASSNRTSGRGEQYF; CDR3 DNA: TGTGCCAGCAGTAATCGGACTAGCGGGAGAGGCGAGCAGTACTTC
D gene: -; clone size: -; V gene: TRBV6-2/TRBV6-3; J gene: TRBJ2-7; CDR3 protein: CASSYRAGQIYEQYF; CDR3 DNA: TGTGCCAGCAGTTACAGGGCGGGACAGATCTACGAGCAGTACTTC
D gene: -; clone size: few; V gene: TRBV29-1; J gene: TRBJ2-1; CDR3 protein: CSVEEQQPTRRGGYNEQFF; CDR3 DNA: TGCAGCGTTGAAGAGCAGCAACCCACTCGCCGGGGAGGTTACAATGAGCAGTTCTTC
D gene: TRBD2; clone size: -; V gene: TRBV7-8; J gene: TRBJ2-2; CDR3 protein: CASGVSGRTFGGELFF; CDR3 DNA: TGTGCCAGCGGGGTATCCGGGAGGACTTTTGGCGGGGAGCTGTTTTTT
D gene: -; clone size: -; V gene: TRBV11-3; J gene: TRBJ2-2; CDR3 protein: CASSLVRGRYTGELFF; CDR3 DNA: TGTGCCAGCAGCTTAGTCAGGGGCCGGTACACCGGGGAGCTGTTTTTT
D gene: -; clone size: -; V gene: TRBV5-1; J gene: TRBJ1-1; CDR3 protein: CASSSLPTGTEAFF; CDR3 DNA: TGCGCCAGCAGCTCCCTCCCGACGGGGACTGAAGCTTTCTTT
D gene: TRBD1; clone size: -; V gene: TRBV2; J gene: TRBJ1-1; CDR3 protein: CATEQGVNTEAFF; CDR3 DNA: TGTGCCACCGAACAGGGGGTGAACACTGAAGCTTTCTTT
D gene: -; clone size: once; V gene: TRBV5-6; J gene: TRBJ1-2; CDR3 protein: CASSLRWASSSGYTF; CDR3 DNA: TGTGCCAGCAGCTTGCGGTGGGCGAGTAGTAGTGGCTACACCTTC
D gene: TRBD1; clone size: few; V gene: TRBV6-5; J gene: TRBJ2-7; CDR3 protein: CASSPGTGRYEQYF; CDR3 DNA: TGTGCCAGCAGTCCCGGGACAGGGAGGTACGAGCAGTACTTC
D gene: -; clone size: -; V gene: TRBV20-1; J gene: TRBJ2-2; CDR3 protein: CSASPSGRLNTGELFF; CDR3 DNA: TGCAGTGCTAGTCCGAGCGGCAGGTTGAACACCGGGGAGCTGTTTTTT
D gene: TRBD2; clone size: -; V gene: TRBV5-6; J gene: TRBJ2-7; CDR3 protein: CASSPGLAGGYEQYF; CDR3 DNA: TGTGCCAGCAGCCCAGGACTAGCGGGAGGCTACGAGCAGTACTTC
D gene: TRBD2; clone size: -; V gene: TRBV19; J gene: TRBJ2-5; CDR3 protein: CASSHLLANQETQYF; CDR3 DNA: TGTGCCAGTAGTCACCTACTAGCGAACCAAGAGACCCAGTACTTC
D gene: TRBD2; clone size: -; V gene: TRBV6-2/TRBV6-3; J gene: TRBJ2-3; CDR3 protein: CASSYSQGLAGRDTQYF; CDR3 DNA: TGTGCCAGCAGTTACTCCCAAGGACTAGCGGGAAGAGATACGCAGTATTTT
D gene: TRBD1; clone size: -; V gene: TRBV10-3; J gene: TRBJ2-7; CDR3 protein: CATWGTGATKQYF; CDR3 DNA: TGTGCCACCTGGGGGACAGGGGCCACTAAGCAGTACTTC
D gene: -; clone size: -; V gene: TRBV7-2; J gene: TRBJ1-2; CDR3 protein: CASSLRQSIPYGYTF; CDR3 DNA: TGTGCCAGCAGCTTAAGACAGTCCATCCCCTATGGCTACACCTTC
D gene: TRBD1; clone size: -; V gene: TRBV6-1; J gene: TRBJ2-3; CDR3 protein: CASSPGTGQRGTQYF; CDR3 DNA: TGTGCCAGCAGTCCCGGGACAGGACAACGGGGTACGCAGTATTTT
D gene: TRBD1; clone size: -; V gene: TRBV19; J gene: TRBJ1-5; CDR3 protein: CASSLGQGDQPQHF; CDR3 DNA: TGTGCCAGTAGTCTTGGACAGGGGGATCAGCCCCAGCATTTT
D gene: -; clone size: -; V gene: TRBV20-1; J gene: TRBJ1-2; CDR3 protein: CSAPDSYGYTF; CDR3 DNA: TGCAGTGCGCCGGACAGCTATGGCTACACCTTC
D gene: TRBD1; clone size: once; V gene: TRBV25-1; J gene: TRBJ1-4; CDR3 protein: CASSSWTGGYTKLFF; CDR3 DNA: TGTGCCAGCAGTTCTTGGACAGGGGGCTATACGAAACTGTTTTTT
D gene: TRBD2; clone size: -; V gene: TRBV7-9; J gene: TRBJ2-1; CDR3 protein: CASKAGWDEQFF; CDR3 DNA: TGTGCCAGCAAAGCGGGATGGGATGAGCAGTTCTTC
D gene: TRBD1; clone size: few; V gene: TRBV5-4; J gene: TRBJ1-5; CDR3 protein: CASSWGGQDDQPQHF; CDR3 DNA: TGTGCCAGCAGCTGGGGCGGACAGGATGATCAGCCCCAGCATTTT
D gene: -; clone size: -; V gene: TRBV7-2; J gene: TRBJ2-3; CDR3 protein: CASSSNSGNTQYF; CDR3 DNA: TGTGCCAGCAGCTCAAATTCGGGGAATACGCAGTATTTT
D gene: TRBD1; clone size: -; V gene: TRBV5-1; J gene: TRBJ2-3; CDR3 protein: CASSLGGQGSTDTQYF; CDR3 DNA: TGCGCCAGCAGCTTGGGGGGACAGGGAAGCACAGATACGCAGTATTTT
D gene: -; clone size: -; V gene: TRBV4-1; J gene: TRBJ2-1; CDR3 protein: CASSQGGAVYNEQFF; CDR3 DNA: TGCGCCAGCAGCCAAGGGGGAGCGGTCTACAATGAGCAGTTCTTC
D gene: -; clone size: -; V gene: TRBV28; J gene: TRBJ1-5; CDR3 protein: CASSVRGSWHF; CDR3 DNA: TGTGCCAGCAGTGTCCGGGGGTCATGGCATTTT
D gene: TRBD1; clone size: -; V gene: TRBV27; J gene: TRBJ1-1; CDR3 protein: CASTRQGALNTEAFF; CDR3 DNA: TGTGCCAGCACCAGACAGGGGGCCTTGAACACTGAAGCTTTCTTT
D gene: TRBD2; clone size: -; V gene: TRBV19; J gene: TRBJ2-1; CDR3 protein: CASSIDPPRTSVGNEQFF; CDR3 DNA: TGTGCCAGTAGTATAGATCCCCCCAGGACTAGCGTAGGCAATGAGCAGTTCTTC
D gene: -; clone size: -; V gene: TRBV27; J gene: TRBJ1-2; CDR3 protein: CASSIIRVGYTF; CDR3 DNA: TGTGCCAGCAGTATAATCCGGGTCGGCTACACCTTC
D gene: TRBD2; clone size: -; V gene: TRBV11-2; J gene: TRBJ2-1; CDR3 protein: CASSSGLAGGRSYNEQFF; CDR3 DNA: TGTGCCAGCAGCTCGGGACTAGCGGGAGGGCGCTCCTACAATGAGCAGTTCTTC
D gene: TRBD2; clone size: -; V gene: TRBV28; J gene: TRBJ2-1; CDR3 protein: CASSYGGRGIRNEQFF; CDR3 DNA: TGTGCCAGCAGCTACGGCGGGAGGGGGATTAGGAATGAGCAGTTCTTC
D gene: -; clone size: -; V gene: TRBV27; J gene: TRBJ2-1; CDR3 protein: CASSLGRAPGHEQFF; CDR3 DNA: TGTGCCAGCAGTTTAGGGCGGGCCCCGGGTCATGAGCAGTTCTTC
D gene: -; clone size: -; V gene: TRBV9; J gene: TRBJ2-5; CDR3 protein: CASSVGTAPVGETQYF; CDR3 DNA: TGTGCCAGCAGCGTAGGGACAGCCCCGGTGGGGGAGACCCAGTACTTC
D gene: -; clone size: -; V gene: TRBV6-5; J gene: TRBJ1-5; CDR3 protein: CASSYSGSSNQPQHF; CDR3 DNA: TGTGCCAGCAGTTACTCGGGCTCCAGCAATCAGCCCCAGCATTTT